This TCR beta chain originates from a study of blood T cell repertoires in COVID-19. The CDR3 contains 14 residues. CDR1 is SGDLS and CDR2 is YYNGEE in the germline V gene. V dropped 5 bases and J dropped 3 bases, with 11 bases sitting between them. The table came from immunoSEQ multiplex PCR; TCRdb's copy has only in-frame clones and leaves some out. In the table there are roughly 100,000 clones, more than 80% of which are singletons. The sequence came from a human donor in a cohort sampled during active COVID-19. The chain employs TRBV9 and TRBJ2-2; D unclear. Sequences were obtained from peripheral blood. The CDR3 DNA is TGTGCCAGCAGGTCGCAGGCCCACACCGGGGAGCTGTTTTTT. It yields the protein CASRSQAHTGELFF.